Below, 3 T cell receptor beta chains from the same sample are listed, as sequenced in a study of T cell clonotyping in hematopoietic cell transplantation. Data came from immunoSEQ multiplex PCR; TCRdb stores just in-frame clones and leaves some out. The sample consists of over 8,000 clones, roughly 84% of them appearing once. Time point indicated: recipient sample about 28 days before transplant, after cytoreduction. The source was peripheral blood mononuclear cells, collected before stem cell transplant. All receptors derive from a woman aged 50 to 60 with chronic myeloid leukemia. Some clones in this sample may be carry-over from other donors' samples.

This chain joins TRBV4-1 and TRBJ1-1; tentatively, D is TRBD1 (6 bases). The germline V and J ends were trimmed by 2 bases and 1 base, with 17 bases remaining between them. The length of the CDR3 is 17 residues. CDR1 is MGHRA and CDR2 is YSYEKL in the germline V gene. CDR3 sequence reads: CASSQSQIRGPNTEAFF. In DNA form, the CDR3 reads TGCGCCAGCAGCCAATCCCAAATCAGGGGCCCGAACACTGAAGCTTTCTTT.

This chain connects TRBV29-1 to TRBJ1-1; no clear D. Germline lookup yields CDR1 SQVTM and CDR2 ANQGSEA. V was cut by 4 bases and J by 4 bases, with 7 bases left in between. This CDR3 has 11 residues. The CDR3 DNA sequence: TGCAGCGTTGCCGAGGTCACTGAAGCTTTCTTT. It specifies CSVAEVTEAFF.

This chain uses TRBV6-8 with TRBJ2-2, with 8 bases matching TRBD2. The CDR3 spans 17 residues. V lost 2 bases to trimming and J lost 1 base; unmatched junction nucleotides: 6. Germline V gene sequence: CDR1 MNHGY, CDR2 SAAAGT. The CDR3 loop reads CASSYLGLAVNTGELFF. DNA for the CDR3: TGTGCCAGCAGTTACCTCGGACTAGCAGTGAACACCGGGGAGCTGTTTTTT.